These T cell receptor beta chains were read from a single sample in a study of CD8 T cells in Susac syndrome. TCRdb fed the immunoSEQ multiplex PCR reads into MiXCR, producing one record per CDR3 protein. The table includes 160,000 or so distinct CDR3 sequences, 95% detected once. What was sequenced was CD4+ T cells from PBMCs. These receptors were taken from a human donor with Susac syndrome. Each CDR3 is given with its conserved first and last residue. A D gene is named only where the DNA matches it firmly. Clone size, where shown, is once, few, many, or a class for clones that have expanded.

>TRBJ2-3|.|.|TRBV7-9
CASSSDSSTDTQYF
TGTGCCAGCAGCTCTGACAGCAGCACAGATACGCAGTATTTT
>TRBJ1-1|once|.|TRBV20-1
CSAREVNTEAFF
TGCAGTGCTAGAGAGGTTAACACTGAAGCTTTCTTT
>TRBJ2-2|.|.|TRBV3-1
CASSLVRTNTGELFF
TGTGCCAGCAGCCTGGTACGAACGAACACCGGGGAGCTGTTTTTT
>TRBJ1-2|.|.|TRBV2
CASTRVYGYTF
TGTGCCAGCACCAGGGTTTATGGCTACACCTTC
>TRBJ2-1|.|TRBD1|TRBV4-1
CASSQRGGTGDINEQFF
TGCGCCAGCAGCCAACGGGGCGGGACAGGGGATATCAATGAGCAGTTCTTC
>TRBJ2-3|.|.|TRBV9
CASSVGTGLTDTQYF
TGTGCCAGCAGCGTTGGTACGGGGTTAACAGATACGCAGTATTTT
>TRBJ1-4|.|.|TRBV20-1
CSAREGADEKLFF
TGCAGTGCTAGGGAGGGTGCCGATGAAAAACTGTTTTTT
>TRBJ1-2|.|TRBD1|TRBV5-1
CASSHREGAYGYTF
TGCGCCAGCAGCCACAGGGAGGGGGCCTATGGCTACACCTTC
>TRBJ2-3|.|.|TRBV7-9
CASTSHRLAPDTQYF
TGTGCCAGCACCTCTCACCGACTGGCCCCAGATACGCAGTATTTT
>TRBJ1-2|.|.|TRBV20-1
CSARPPVATYGYTF
TGCAGTGCTAGACCGCCAGTGGCAACCTATGGCTACACCTTC
>TRBJ2-7|.|.|TRBV20-1
CSARVPTSSYEQYF
TGCAGTGCTAGAGTTCCCACTAGCTCCTACGAGCAGTACTTC
>TRBJ1-5|.|.|TRBV29-1
CSVGDLGGGQPQHF
TGCAGCGTTGGAGACCTTGGGGGGGGTCAGCCCCAGCATTTT
>TRBJ2-1|.|TRBD1|TRBV12-3/TRBV12-4
CASSFPPGQGMNEQFF
TGTGCCAGCAGTTTCCCCCCGGGACAGGGGATGAATGAGCAGTTCTTC
>TRBJ2-3|.|TRBD1|TRBV3-1
CASSQARQGPDTQYF
TGTGCCAGCAGCCAAGCGAGACAGGGGCCAGATACGCAGTATTTT
>TRBJ2-3|.|TRBD2|TRBV20-1
CSARLAGYTDTQYF
TGCAGTGCAAGACTAGCGGGGTATACAGATACGCAGTATTTT
>TRBJ1-1|.|.|TRBV7-2
CASSLRRGADTEAFF
TGTGCCAGCAGCCTGCGGAGGGGCGCGGACACTGAAGCTTTCTTT
>TRBJ1-1|.|TRBD1|TRBV6-2/TRBV6-3
CASSGTVGAFF
TGTGCCAGCAGTGGGACAGTCGGAGCTTTCTTT
>TRBJ2-7|.|TRBD1|TRBV7-9
CASSPGVRTGAYEQYF
TGTGCCAGCAGCCCCGGGGTGAGGACAGGAGCCTACGAGCAGTACTTC
>TRBJ2-3|.|TRBD2|TRBV7-3
CASSSIGLADTQYF
TGTGCCAGCAGCTCCATAGGACTAGCAGATACGCAGTATTTT
>TRBJ2-1|.|TRBD2|TRBV14
CASSHPGLAGNEQFF
TGTGCCAGCAGCCATCCCGGACTAGCGGGCAATGAGCAGTTCTTC
>TRBJ2-5|.|.|TRBV4-1
CASSQEPGAPKAQYF
TGCGCCAGCAGCCAAGAGCCGGGGGCCCCGAAGGCCCAGTACTTC
>TRBJ2-7|.|.|TRBV6-6
CACGQRTYEQYF
TGTGCCTGCGGCCAGCGAACCTACGAGCAGTACTTC
>TRBJ1-6|.|.|TRBV6-6
CASSGGAGVSPLHF
TGTGCCAGCAGCGGAGGGGCTGGGGTTTCACCCCTCCACTTT
>TRBJ1-2|.|.|TRBV20-1
CSASGASSGYGYTF
TGCAGTGCTAGTGGGGCCTCGAGTGGCTATGGCTACACCTTC
>TRBJ1-6|.|.|TRBV15
CATSRDPNGGFRSYNSPLHF
TGTGCCACCAGCAGAGATCCTAATGGAGGTTTTAGGTCCTATAATTCACCCCTCCACTTT
>TRBJ1-5|.|.|TRBV28
CASSLERTQHF
TGTGCCAGCAGTTTAGAAAGGACCCAGCATTTT
>TRBJ1-1|few|TRBD1|TRBV5-1
CASSLAGGNTEAFF
TGTGCCAGCAGCTTAGCAGGGGGGAACACTGAAGCTTTCTTT
>TRBJ1-1|.|.|TRBV5-5
CASSLIFGDEAFF
TGTGCCAGCAGCTTAATCTTCGGCGATGAAGCTTTCTTT
>TRBJ2-5|.|TRBD2|TRBV5-1
CASSLDGGGAQETQYF
TGCGCCAGCAGCTTGGACGGCGGGGGTGCCCAAGAGACCCAGTACTTC
>TRBJ2-7|.|.|TRBV10-2
CASSVRDSGEQYF
TGCGCCAGCAGTGTTCGGGACTCCGGCGAGCAGTACTTC
>TRBJ2-5|few|.|TRBV9
CASSQGADQETQYF
TGTGCCAGCAGCCAAGGAGCGGACCAAGAGACCCAGTACTTC
>TRBJ2-4|.|TRBD2|TRBV29-1
CSVDPGGENIQYF
TGCAGCGTTGACCCGGGGGGAGAGAACATTCAGTACTTC
>TRBJ1-1|.|TRBD1|TRBV20-1
CSAPRQGEEAFF
TGCAGTGCTCCCCGACAGGGGGAGGAAGCTTTCTTT
>TRBJ1-1|.|.|TRBV7-8
CASSLSFRGNTEAFF
TGTGCCAGCAGCTTAAGTTTCCGGGGGAACACTGAAGCTTTCTTT
>TRBJ2-3|.|TRBD2|TRBV9
CASSPRWASGVSDTQYF
TGTGCCAGCAGCCCCCGTTGGGCTAGCGGGGTTTCAGATACGCAGTATTTT
>TRBJ2-7|.|.|TRBV7-9
CASSFSRGYDEQYF
TGTGCCAGCAGCTTCAGCAGGGGTTACGACGAGCAGTACTTC
>TRBJ2-5|.|.|TRBV19
CAREGGAQETQYF
TGTGCCCGCGAAGGGGGGGCCCAAGAGACCCAGTACTTC
>TRBJ2-5|.|TRBD2|TRBV7-3
CASSQLAGGETQYF
TGTGCCAGCAGCCAACTAGCGGGGGGCGAGACCCAGTACTTC
>TRBJ1-5|.|.|TRBV19
CASIGRISNQPQHF
TGTGCCAGTATCGGAAGAATTAGCAATCAGCCCCAGCATTTT
>TRBJ1-1|.|.|TRBV4-1
CASSPPTRYTEAFF
TGCGCCAGCAGCCCTCCGACACGATACACTGAAGCTTTCTTT
>TRBJ2-5|.|TRBD2|TRBV4-1
CASSQGGRGGRETQYF
TGCGCCAGCAGCCAAGGGGGACGGGGGGGCCGAGAGACCCAGTACTTC
>TRBJ1-5|.|.|TRBV5-4
CASSLGSGMNQPQHF
TGTGCCAGCAGCTTGGGTTCAGGGATGAATCAGCCCCAGCATTTT
>TRBJ2-2|.|TRBD1|TRBV20-1
CSARDRAFTGELFF
TGCAGTGCAAGGGACAGGGCCTTCACCGGGGAGCTGTTTTTT
>TRBJ2-3|once|.|TRBV4-1
CASRKFTNTDTQYF
TGCGCCAGCAGGAAGTTCACCAACACAGATACGCAGTATTTT
>TRBJ1-2|.|.|TRBV4-2
CASSQDLRAGNYGYTF
TGTGCCAGCAGCCAAGATCTCAGGGCAGGGAACTATGGCTACACCTTC
>TRBJ2-5|.|.|TRBV3-1
CASSSRHLLETQYF
TGTGCCAGCAGCTCAAGACACCTATTGGAGACCCAGTACTTC
>TRBJ2-2|.|.|TRBV9
CASSREPTPGTGELFF
TGTGCCAGCAGCCGAGAGCCGACCCCCGGTACCGGGGAGCTGTTTTTT
>TRBJ2-3|.|TRBD2|TRBV29-1
CSALAGGSTDTQYF
TGCAGCGCCTTAGCGGGGGGATCCACAGATACGCAGTATTTT